This T cell receptor beta chain was found in a study of T cells in Graves' hyperthyroidism and ophthalmopathy (dated by TCRdb to the late 2010s). Some background on the complete study: Peripheral blood was sampled at the time of initial diagnosis, prior to any treatment. The study also compared thyroid tissue and blood T-cell repertoires from roughly six Graves' hyperthyroidism patients. To identify distinguishing TCR V-J signatures, a discovery cohort of some 100 patients was used, comprising 40 to 45 with Graves' ophthalmopathy and around 60 with stable Graves' hyperthyroidism. The 75 to 100 discovery patients were divided at random into training and test sets in a 7:3 ratio. According to the paper, TCR Vbeta CDR3 sequencing was carried out on 135 peripheral blood samples, which came from 40 to 45 ophthalmopathy, around 74 hyperthyroidism and approximately 17 progressor patients. After blood sampling, hyperthyroidism patients were treated with methimazole at a starting dose of 30 mg daily, and ophthalmopathy patients were treated with high-dose intravenous methylprednisolone. An independent validation cohort of around 19 hyperthyroidism patients and over 15 patients who later progressed to ophthalmopathy tested prospective prediction of ophthalmopathy.

The paper's findings and limits, for the study overall: Sample size was not statistically predetermined, and investigators were not blinded to group allocation. Most expanded thyroid clonotypes (frequency above 0.001) were also detected in blood, suggesting blood repertoires may reflect thyroid immune responses. During validation, the model predicted progression to ophthalmopathy a median of approximately 7 months ahead of onset, with almost 71% sensitivity and around 73% specificity. A model built on a 13 V-J signature distinguished ophthalmopathy from stable hyperthyroidism, reaching 87.88% sensitivity and 81% to 83% specificity in cross-validation and 80%/75% in testing.

The TCR beta CDR3 regions were amplified from the RNA transcripts. The TCR CDR3 was subjected to a first round of RT-PCR using the HTBI primer set and the Qiagen OneStep RT-PCR kit. Libraries were constructed in a second round of multiplex PCR, after which size selection and purification were carried out. Sequencing of the libraries was done on an Illumina HiSeq2000 using paired-end 100 bp reads. The study's own analysis went as follows. SOAPnuke was used to process the raw data, with reads discarded if the reads contained adapters or uncalled bases, had a mean Phred below 15, or lacked an exact constant-primer or identifier match. COPE v1.2.5 was used to merge high-quality paired reads, and clonotypes were defined as unique nucleotide sequences. MiTCR v1.1 was used to align clonotypes to the IMGT TRBV, TRBD and TRBJ reference segments. Only V-J combinations with frequency above 0.0001, covering approximately 99% of repertoires, were analysed. A TCS score was defined as the ratio between F50 (clonal expansion) and ExV (chaos), using BLOSUM62-based TCRdist between CDR3 peptides within each V-J. Welch's t-statistics and random forest reduced around 550 V-J features to 10 to 15, which were used in a naive Bayes classifier (R e1071). TCRdb reran the public reads through fastp at Q25 and MiXCR, keeping productive beta chains. Identical CDR3 proteins give one entry, which carries the most common genes and DNA. TCRdb's processing, not the authors', yielded these V and J calls. This sample holds about 250,000 distinct CDR3 sequences; around 24% were observed only once. In total, the top ten clones hold roughly a third of the sample.

Ten or more counts support this clonotype. What antigen it recognizes has not been identified. No much larger clone is present one base from it, and per-base qualities are unavailable. Ophthalmopathy patients had moderately to severely active disease, Clinical Activity Score of at least 3, NOSPECS grade of at least 4, and duration under 3 months. Any patient with an uncontrolled infection, another autoimmune disease, pregnancy or lactation was excluded. Clinical symptoms, serum thyroxine and TRAb, thyroid ultrasound, and orbital computed tomography formed the basis for the diagnoses. Ficoll-Paque density gradient centrifugation was used to isolate PBMCs from 9.5 to 10 ml of fresh peripheral blood. Trizol reagent was used to extract total RNA, and RNA quality was then checked on an Agilent 2100 Bioanalyzer. The V end gives up 0 bases and the J end 4 bases, leaving 9 bases in the junction not matched to a gene. Looking up the germline V gene yields CDR1 MNHEY and CDR2 SVGEGT. Measured from the cysteine to the phenylalanine, the CDR3 is 16 residues long. The entry retains the CDR3 DNA only, 48 bases that are in frame from base 1.

The sample taken for sequencing was blood. The V and J genes are TRBV6-2 or TRBV6-3 and TRBJ2-7, with TRBD2 matching 7 junction bases. The sequence came from a middle-aged woman with Graves' ophthalmopathy. The nucleotides are TGTGCCAGCAGTTACTCGAATTCGCGGGAGCGATACGAGCAGTACTTC. It specifies CASSYSNSRERYEQYF.